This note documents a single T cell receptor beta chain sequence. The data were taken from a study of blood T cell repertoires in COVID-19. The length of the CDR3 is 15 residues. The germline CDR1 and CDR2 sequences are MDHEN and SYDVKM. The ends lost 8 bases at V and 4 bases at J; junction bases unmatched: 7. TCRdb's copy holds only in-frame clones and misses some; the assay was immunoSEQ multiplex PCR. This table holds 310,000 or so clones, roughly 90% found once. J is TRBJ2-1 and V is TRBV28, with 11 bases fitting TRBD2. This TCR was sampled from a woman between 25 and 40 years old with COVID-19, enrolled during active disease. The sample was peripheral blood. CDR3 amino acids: CASFVTSGSYNEQFF. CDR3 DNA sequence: TGTGCCAGCTTCGTAACTAGCGGGAGTTACAATGAGCAGTTCTTC.